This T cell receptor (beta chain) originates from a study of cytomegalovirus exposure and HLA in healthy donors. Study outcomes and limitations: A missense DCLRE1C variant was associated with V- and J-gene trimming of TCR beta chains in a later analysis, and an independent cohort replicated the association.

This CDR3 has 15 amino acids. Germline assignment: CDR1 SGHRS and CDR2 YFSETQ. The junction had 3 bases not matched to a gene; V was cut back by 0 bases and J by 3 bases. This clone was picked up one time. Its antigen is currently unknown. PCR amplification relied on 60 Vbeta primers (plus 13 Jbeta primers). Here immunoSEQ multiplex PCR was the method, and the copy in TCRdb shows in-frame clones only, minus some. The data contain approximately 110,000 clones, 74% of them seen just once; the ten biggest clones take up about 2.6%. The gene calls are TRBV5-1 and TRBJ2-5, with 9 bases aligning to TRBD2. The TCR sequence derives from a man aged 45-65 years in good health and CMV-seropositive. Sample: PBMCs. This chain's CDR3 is CASSLGGLAEETQYF. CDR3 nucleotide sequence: TGCGCCAGCAGCTTGGGGGGACTAGCTGAAGAGACCCAGTACTTC.